This TCR beta chain stems from a study of lymphopenia after photon versus proton radiotherapy. Findings and limits, study-wide: Oligoclonal CD8+ Temra expansion after nadir drove photon patients' diversity drop. Under photons, naive T cells and diversity fell while effector/memory populations rose. Larger post-nadir TCR diversity loss correlated inversely with survival in deceased patients.

A few counts support this clone. Its antigen remains unidentified. With 0 bases removed from V and 6 bases from J, the gap between germline ends came to 2 bases. This CDR3 has 11 residues. Germline CDR1 reads LGHNT; CDR2 reads FRNRAP. The protocol was immunoSEQ multiplex PCR, while the TCRdb copy is restricted to in-frame clones and leaves out a portion. The sample shows roughly 41,000 clones, around 85% of them seen only once. This clonotype was sampled from a man aged 45-65 years with gastric cancer. The specimen was peripheral blood, collected from a patient treated with photon-based radiotherapy. The V gene is TRBV12-5, the J gene TRBJ1-1; D remains unclear. The CDR3, as DNA: TGTGCTAGTGGTTTGGTAGCTGAAGCTTTCTTT. It encodes CASGLVAEAFF.